The T cell receptor (beta chain) described here comes from a study of shared clonotypes between healthy human individuals. Turning to this clone: Its matching antigen is unknown.

Study donors comprised healthy, HIV-negative adults devoid of recent acute infection or vaccination. The germline CDR1 and CDR2 sequences are MNHEY and SMNVEV (reference sequence). There are 15 residues in the CDR3. Trimming pared 5 bases from V and 1 base from J, leaving 12 bases between. For every subset, genomic DNA was evenly distributed across several immunoSEQ plates. TCRdb's table, derived via immunoSEQ multiplex PCR, lists solely in-frame clones and lacks some. The sample records about 470,000 clones, 70% to 80% being singletons. Regarding the study as a whole: Genetic and exposure-history diversity was limited by the few donors.

The source material was PBMCs. The clonotype was recovered from a woman in her thirties or forties in good health. Some clones in this sample may be carry-over from other donors' samples. The V gene is TRBV27, the J gene TRBJ2-1; TRBD2 might be the D (5 bases). The CDR3 reads CASSLDEGSYNEQFF. CDR3 nucleotide sequence: TGTGCCAGCAGTCTTGATGAGGGTTCCTACAATGAGCAGTTCTTC.